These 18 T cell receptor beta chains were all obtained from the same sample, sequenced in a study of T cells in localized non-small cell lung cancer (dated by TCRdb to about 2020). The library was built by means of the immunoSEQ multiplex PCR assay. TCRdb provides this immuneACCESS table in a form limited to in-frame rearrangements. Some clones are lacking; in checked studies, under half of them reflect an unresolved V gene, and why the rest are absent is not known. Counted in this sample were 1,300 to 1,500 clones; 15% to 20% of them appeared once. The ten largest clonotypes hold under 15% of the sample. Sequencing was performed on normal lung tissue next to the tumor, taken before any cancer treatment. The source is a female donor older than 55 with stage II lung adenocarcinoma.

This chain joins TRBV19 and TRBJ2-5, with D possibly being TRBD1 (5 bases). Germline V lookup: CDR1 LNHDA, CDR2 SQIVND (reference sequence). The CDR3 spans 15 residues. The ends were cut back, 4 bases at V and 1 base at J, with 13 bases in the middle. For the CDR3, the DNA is TGTGCCAGTAGTAGGGGCCTAGTCGGCCAAGAGACCCAGTACTTC. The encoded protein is CASSRGLVGQETQYF. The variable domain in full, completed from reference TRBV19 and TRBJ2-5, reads DGGITQSPKYLFRKEGQNVTLSCEQNLNHDAMYWYRQDPGQGLRLIYYSQIVNDFQKGDIAEGYSVSREKKESFPLTVTSAQKNPTAFYLCASSRGLVGQETQYFGPGTRLLVL.

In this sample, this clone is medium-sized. The CDR3 sequence: CASRRLGGAETQYF. The CDR3 nucleotides read TGTGCCAGCAGGAGACTCGGGGGCGCGGAGACCCAGTACTTC. This rearrangement joins TRBV11-3 to TRBJ2-5, with D perhaps given as TRBD1 or TRBD2 (6 bases each). Between the trimmed V and J ends, which lost 6 bases and 5 bases, there was a span of 16 bases. CDR3 length equals 14 residues. CDR1 is SGHNT and CDR2 is YENEEA in the germline V gene.

CDR3 nucleotides: TGTGCCAGCAGCGTAGTGGGGTCCGGAAACACCATATATTTT. This translates into CASSVVGSGNTIYF. The rearrangement links TRBV9 to TRBJ1-3, with D unclear. This CDR3 is built from 14 residues. Germline V CDR1 and CDR2: SGDLS, YYNGEE. V was cut by 0 bases and J by 4 bases, with 8 bases left in between.

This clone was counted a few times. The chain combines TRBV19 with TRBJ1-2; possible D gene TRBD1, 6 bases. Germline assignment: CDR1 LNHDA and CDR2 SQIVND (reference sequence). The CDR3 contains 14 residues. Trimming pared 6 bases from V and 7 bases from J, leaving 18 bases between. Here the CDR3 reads CASRTDSASGGYTF. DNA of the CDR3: TGTGCCAGTAGAACGGACAGCGCGTCGGGTGGCTACACCTTC. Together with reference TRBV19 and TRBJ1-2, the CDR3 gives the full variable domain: DGGITQSPKYLFRKEGQNVTLSCEQNLNHDAMYWYRQDPGQGLRLIYYSQIVNDFQKGDIAEGYSVSREKKESFPLTVTSAQKNPTAFYLCASRTDSASGGYTFGSGTRLTVV.

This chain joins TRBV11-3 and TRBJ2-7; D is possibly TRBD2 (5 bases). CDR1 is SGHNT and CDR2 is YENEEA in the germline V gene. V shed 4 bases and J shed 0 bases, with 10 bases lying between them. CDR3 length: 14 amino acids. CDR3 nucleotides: TGTGCCAGCAGCTCCGCCGGGAACTCCTACGAGCAGTACTTC. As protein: CASSSAGNSYEQYF.

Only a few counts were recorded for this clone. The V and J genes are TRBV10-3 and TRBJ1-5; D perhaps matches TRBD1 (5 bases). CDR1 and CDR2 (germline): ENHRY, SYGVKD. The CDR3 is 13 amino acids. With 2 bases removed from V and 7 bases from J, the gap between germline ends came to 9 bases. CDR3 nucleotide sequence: TGTGCCATCAGTGAGGGGCAGGGACAGCCCCAGCATTTT. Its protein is CAISEGQGQPQHF.

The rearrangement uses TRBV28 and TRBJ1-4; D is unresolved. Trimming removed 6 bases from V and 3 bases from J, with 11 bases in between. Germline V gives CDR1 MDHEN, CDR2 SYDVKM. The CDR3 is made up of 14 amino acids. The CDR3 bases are TGTGCCAGCAGCTTCGTGAGATCTAATGAAAAACTGTTTTTT. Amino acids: CASSFVRSNEKLFF.

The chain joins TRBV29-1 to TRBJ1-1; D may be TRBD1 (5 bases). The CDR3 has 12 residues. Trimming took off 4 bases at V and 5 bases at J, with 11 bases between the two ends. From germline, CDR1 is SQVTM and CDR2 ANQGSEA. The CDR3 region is CSVAAGPTEAFF. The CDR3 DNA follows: TGCAGCGTTGCGGCAGGGCCAACTGAAGCTTTCTTT.

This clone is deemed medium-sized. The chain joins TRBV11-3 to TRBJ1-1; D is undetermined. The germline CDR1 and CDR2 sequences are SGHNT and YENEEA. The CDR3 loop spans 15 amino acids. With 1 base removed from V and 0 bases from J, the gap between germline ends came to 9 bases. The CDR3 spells CASSLGTNMNTEAFF. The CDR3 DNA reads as TGTGCCAGCAGCTTAGGAACAAACATGAACACTGAAGCTTTCTTT. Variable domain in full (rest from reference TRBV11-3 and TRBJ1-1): EAGVVQSPRYKIIEKKQPVAFWCNPISGHNTLYWYLQNLGQGPELLIRYENEEAVDDSQLPKDRFSAERLKGVDSTLKIQPAELGDSAVYLCASSLGTNMNTEAFFGQGTRLTVV.

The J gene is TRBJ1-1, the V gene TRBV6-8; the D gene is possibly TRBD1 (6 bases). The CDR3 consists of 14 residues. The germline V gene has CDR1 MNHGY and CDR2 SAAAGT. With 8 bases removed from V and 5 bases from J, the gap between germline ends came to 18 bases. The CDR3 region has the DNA TGTGCCAGCGCCCTGGCGGGGGCGGGGACTGAAGCTTTCTTT. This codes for CASALAGAGTEAFF.

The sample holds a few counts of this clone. CDR3 in amino acids: CASKAAEGPTHEQYF. In nucleotides, the CDR3 is TGTGCCAGCAAAGCAGCAGAGGGCCCAACACACGAGCAGTACTTC. V and J are TRBV6-8 and TRBJ2-7; weak D call: TRBD2 (5 bases). V lost 7 bases, J lost 5 bases, and 21 bases lay in between. Germline CDR1 reads MNHGY; CDR2 reads SAAAGT. The CDR3 contains 15 residues.

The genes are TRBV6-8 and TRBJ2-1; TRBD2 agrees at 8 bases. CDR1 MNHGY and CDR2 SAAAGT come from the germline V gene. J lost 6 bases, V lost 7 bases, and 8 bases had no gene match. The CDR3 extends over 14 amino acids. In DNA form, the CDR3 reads TGTGCCAGCAAAGGAGCGGGAGATACCAATGAGCAGTTCTTC. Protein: CASKGAGDTNEQFF.

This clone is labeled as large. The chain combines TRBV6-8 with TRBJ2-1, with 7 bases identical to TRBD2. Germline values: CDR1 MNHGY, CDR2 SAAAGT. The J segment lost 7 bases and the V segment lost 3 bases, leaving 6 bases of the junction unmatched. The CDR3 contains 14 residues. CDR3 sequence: CASSYRRGGNEQFF. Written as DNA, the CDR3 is TGTGCCAGCAGTTATCGGAGGGGAGGGAATGAGCAGTTCTTC.

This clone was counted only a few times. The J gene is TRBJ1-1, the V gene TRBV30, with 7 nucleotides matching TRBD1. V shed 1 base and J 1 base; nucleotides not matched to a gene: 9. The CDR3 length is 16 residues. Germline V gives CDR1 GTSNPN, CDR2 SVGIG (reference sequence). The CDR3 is CAWSGGEGGQNTEAFF. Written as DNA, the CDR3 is TGTGCCTGGAGTGGGGGAGAAGGGGGCCAGAACACTGAAGCTTTCTTT.

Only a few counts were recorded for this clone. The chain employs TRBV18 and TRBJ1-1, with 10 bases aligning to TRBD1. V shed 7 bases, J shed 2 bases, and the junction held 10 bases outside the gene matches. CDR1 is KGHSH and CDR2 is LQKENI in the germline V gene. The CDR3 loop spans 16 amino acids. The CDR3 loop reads CASFAGTGAQNTEAFF. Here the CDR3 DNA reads TGTGCCAGCTTCGCCGGGACAGGGGCACAAAACACTGAAGCTTTCTTT.

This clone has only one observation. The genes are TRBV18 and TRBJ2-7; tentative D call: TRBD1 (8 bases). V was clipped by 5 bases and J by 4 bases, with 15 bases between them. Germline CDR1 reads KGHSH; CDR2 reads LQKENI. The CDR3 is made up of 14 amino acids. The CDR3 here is CASSLGQGGYEQYF. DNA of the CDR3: TGTGCCAGCTCATTAGGACAGGGAGGGTACGAGCAGTACTTC.

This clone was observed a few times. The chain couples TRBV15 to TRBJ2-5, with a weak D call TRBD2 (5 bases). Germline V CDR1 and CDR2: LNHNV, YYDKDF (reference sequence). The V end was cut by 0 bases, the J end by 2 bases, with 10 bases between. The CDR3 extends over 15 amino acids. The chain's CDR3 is CATSRDRERQETQYF. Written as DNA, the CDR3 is TGTGCCACCAGCAGAGATCGGGAACGGCAAGAGACCCAGTACTTC.

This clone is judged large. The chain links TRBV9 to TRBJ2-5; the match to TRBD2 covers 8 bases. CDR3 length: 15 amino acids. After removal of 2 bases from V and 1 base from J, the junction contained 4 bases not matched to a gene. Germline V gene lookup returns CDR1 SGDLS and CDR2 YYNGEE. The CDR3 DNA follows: TGTGCCAGCAGCGTGGGCGGGGGGACCCAAGAGACCCAGTACTTC. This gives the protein CASSVGGGTQETQYF.